This TCR beta chain is drawn from a study of response to subunit inactivated influenza vaccine. MiXCR, applied by TCRdb to the RT-PCR reads, yields one record per CDR3 protein. The sample lists more than 550,000 distinct CDR3 sequences, roughly 10% occurring once. This clonotype has more than one count but fewer than ten. Its specificity is not known. Study observations and caveats: Only a handful of new T cells, the authors suggested, are recruited with each seasonal influenza vaccination.

Trimming shortened V by 1 base and J by 2 bases, and 15 bases separated the two germline ends. The CDR3 extends over 16 amino acids. Germline CDR1 is LGHNA and CDR2 is YSLEER. This clonotype was sampled from a man aged 50 or older who received an inactivated influenza vaccine. Sequencing was performed on PBMCs from blood, taken on the day of vaccination. The genes are TRBV4-3 and TRBJ2-7; possibly TRBD2 for D (6 bases). CDR3 sequence (DNA): TGCGCCAGCAGCCAAGGGTTTGGGGGGTCTCCCTACGAGCAGTACTTC. It yields the protein CASSQGFGGSPYEQYF.